Given below is one T cell receptor beta chain in context. Its antigen is undetermined. Sequencing was performed with immunoSEQ multiplex PCR; in TCRdb, only in-frame clones are kept and a portion is missing. This table holds some 640,000 clones, about 90% found once. The record originates from a study of Ad26.COV2.S vaccination and SARS-CoV-2 variants. Across the study: Recipients of Ad26.COV2.S got it intramuscularly, once or twice 56 days apart.

V was cut by 3 bases and J by 4 bases, with 10 bases left in between. The CDR3 runs to 13 residues. Germline assignment: CDR1 ENHRY and CDR2 SYGVKD. The treatment here: about 20 received Ad26.COV2.S at low or high dose, single or two shots; about 5 received placebo; per-sample allocation not given. At day 63 after the first vaccine or placebo injection, samples were drawn. Wuhan-strain spike was delivered by a replication-incompetent Ad26 vector. Findings and caveats of the study: Vaccinated individuals (as opposed to placebo recipients) had higher spike-specific TCR breadth. Vaccine recipients and placebo recipients showed similar non-spike TCR breadth.

The rearrangement uses TRBV10-3 and TRBJ2-7; tentative D call: TRBD1 (6 bases). The receptor comes from a person between 18 and 65 years old who received the Ad26.COV2.S COVID-19 vaccine or a placebo. The specimen was peripheral blood, collected in a trial of Ad26.COV2.S vaccine versus placebo. The CDR3 bases are TGTGCCATCAGTGACCTTACAGGGTACGAGCAGTACTTC. Encoded protein: CAISDLTGYEQYF.